This T cell receptor (beta chain) was sequenced in a study of vaccination and CD4 T cells after COVID-19. This clonotype is a singleton in its sample. TCRdb re-analysed the PCR reads in MiXCR, keeping a single row per CDR3 protein. The sample carries 25,000 or so distinct CDR3 sequences, around 53% recorded once. The CDR3 is 20 residues long. The germline V gene has CDR1 SGHVS and CDR2 FQNEAQ. The V and J ends lost 2 bases and 0 bases, in that order; junction bases with no gene match: 12. The TCR originated in a human donor who had recovered from COVID-19. The J gene is TRBJ2-7, the V gene TRBV7-8, with 14 positions matching TRBD2. Sequenced here: CD4+ T cells from blood, sampled before SARS-CoV-2 vaccination. As DNA, the CDR3 is TGTGCCAGCAGCTTAATGGGCCTCTCCGGGACTAGCGGGAGCTCCTACGAGCAGTACTTC. Protein: CASSLMGLSGTSGSSYEQYF.